The rows below give T cell receptor beta chains drawn from one sample of a study of vaccination effects on CD4 cells after COVID-19. No antigen has been identified for these receptors. Assay: immunoSEQ multiplex PCR; the TCRdb copy retains only in-frame clones and omits some. The sample comprises roughly 65,000 clones, 65% to 85% of which are singletons, and 2.5% to 3% rests with the top ten. The input for sequencing was CD4+ T cells from PBMCs cultured with HCoV-NL63 spike peptides, taken before COVID-19 vaccination. The receptors were sampled from a human donor who received a COVID-19 vaccine. CDR3s leave out the opening cysteine and the closing phenylalanine or tryptophan. Fields, in order: J gene, V gene, CDR3 protein.

TRBJ2-1 TRBV15 ATSSNRGSYNEQF
TRBJ2-1 TRBV18 ASSPQGYSYNEQF
TRBJ1-5 TRBV7-9 ASSLLTNQPQH
TRBJ2-3 TRBV6-5 ASSYSSPMDTQY
TRBJ2-2 TRBV5-1 ASSLGQDTGELF
TRBJ1-1 TRBV12-3/TRBV12-4 ASSLLYGLRAF
TRBJ2-3 TRBV2 ASSVWGKSTDTQY
TRBJ1-1 TRBV11-3 ASSSAGMNTEAF
TRBJ2-5 TRBV9 ASSPRQGRETQY
TRBJ1-3 TRBV19 ASRTTGNTIY
TRBJ2-5 TRBV12-3/TRBV12-4 ASSLIQQGNQY
TRBJ2-5 TRBV9 ASSQRTGDTQETQY
TRBJ1-2 TRBV7-3 ASSLQGYGYT
TRBJ2-3 TRBV6-6 ASSYGSGGPTDTQY
TRBJ2-3 TRBV2 ASRDSGTSTDTQY
TRBJ2-3 TRBV5-4 ASSLDSTDTQY
TRBJ2-3 TRBV7-3 ASSPVLAGLDTQY
TRBJ2-1 TRBV3-1/TRBV3-2 ASSQAVAEQF
TRBJ2-3 TRBV4-1 ASSRTSGGAGITDTQY
TRBJ2-5 TRBV6-5 ASSSTLGPRQETQY
TRBJ2-5 TRBV10-2 ATRTSGGHQETQY
TRBJ2-6 TRBV6-4 ASMWGAAGGSSGANVLT
TRBJ2-2 TRBV5-1 ASRLNSLGGRELF
TRBJ1-1 TRBV2 ASSEGRRIGEAF
TRBJ2-1 TRBV7-9 ASSLPGLAKNEQF
TRBJ1-2 TRBV7-3 ASSLMGSMGYT
TRBJ1-3 TRBV19 ASISRSTRNTIY
TRBJ1-1 TRBV4-2 ASSQDRLGNTEAF
TRBJ2-2 TRBV19 ASTSFGFGGELF
TRBJ1-5 TRBV7-2 ASSLAGGNQPQH
TRBJ1-5 TRBV19 ASSPGQRYSNQPQH
TRBJ2-3 TRBV11-3 ASSPQGTSEADTQY
TRBJ1-1 TRBV5-1 ASSLEGGVNTEAF
TRBJ2-6 TRBV12-5 ASGTGNSGANVLT
TRBJ2-2 TRBV7-3 ASSPRQGAPSGVSKGELF
TRBJ2-3 TRBV6-4 ASSDRGTGAFNTQY
TRBJ2-3 TRBV7-3 ASSLSLAEGDTQY
TRBJ2-1 TRBV18 ASSRDGAEYNEQF
TRBJ2-1 TRBV18 ASSPSSSEQF
TRBJ1-6 TRBV9 ASSATGISPLH
TRBJ1-4 TRBV30 AYDRTNEKLF
TRBJ1-2 TRBV30 AWSVQGVYGYT
TRBJ1-6 TRBV30 AWTGQYYNSPLH
TRBJ1-4 TRBV11-2 ASSLITGLGEKLF
TRBJ2-2 TRBV9 ASSVAGDGTGELF
TRBJ2-2 TRBV30 AWSVGPGANTGELF
TRBJ1-1 TRBV5-1 ASSAGQKGNTEAF
TRBJ2-5 TRBV4-1 ASSQDFGGGLAETQY
TRBJ1-2 TRBV7-2 ASSLVGVGYGYT
TRBJ1-5 TRBV7-2 ASSLDGGQPQH
TRBJ1-5 TRBV30 AWSTVEDQPQH
TRBJ2-2 TRBV18 ASSPLGQTGELF
TRBJ2-6 TRBV4-3 ASSQQQGVYSGANVLT
TRBJ1-1 TRBV7-2 ASSRQGNTEAF
TRBJ2-3 TRBV5-4 ASSRAPGAGTDTQY
TRBJ2-1 TRBV7-2 ASSLGLAGEGEQF